This T cell receptor beta chain was obtained from a study of CD8 T cells in ankylosing spondylitis. Study-level results: Some motif variants were previously reported in reactive arthritis synovial fluid and blood. Ankylosing spondylitis blood appeared to carry a characteristic TCR beta motif of 7 or 8 highly homologous variants.

One entry per CDR3 protein results from TCRdb running MiXCR on the 5' RACE reads. The table lists around 490,000 distinct CDR3 sequences, roughly 5.3% of them singletons. In this sample, this clonotype turned up many times. Antigen specificity is unknown. The sequencing input was blood, either unsorted or a sorted T cell fraction (not recorded which). The clonotype comes from a male donor with ankylosing spondylitis.

The CDR3 protein is CASRRLAGGGNEQFF. The CDR3 DNA reads TGTGCCAGCAGAAGACTAGCGGGGGGTGGCAATGAGCAGTTCTTC. The chain employs TRBV6-1 and TRBJ2-1; TRBD2 aligns across 13 bases. The ends lost 6 bases at V and 6 bases at J; junction bases unmatched: 5. CDR1 and CDR2 from the germline V gene are MNHNS and SASEGT. The length of the CDR3 is 15 residues.